Following are 9 T cell receptor beta chains from one sample sequenced in a study of T cells after posttransplantation cyclophosphamide. Profiling relied on immunoSEQ multiplex PCR, and the TCRdb table lists in-frame clones only, not all of them. The top ten hold approximately 3.5% of the sample, which has over 10,000 clones, over 70% seen once. Methotrexate plus calcineurin inhibitor accompanied controls' myeloablative marrow transplants; sampling was 1 year later. The sample in question was PBMCs, obtained 350 to 400 days after allogeneic stem cell transplant with calcineurin inhibitor and methotrexate. The receptors stem from a male patient younger than 45 who received an allogeneic stem cell transplant from an unrelated donor, was CMV-positive, and had acute GVHD only. Some T cells may be transferred from the graft donor.

The CDR3 loop is CASSQSRQTSNQPQHF. The CDR3, as DNA: TGCGCCAGCAGTCAATCGAGACAGACTAGCAATCAGCCCCAGCATTTT. The J gene is TRBJ1-5, the V gene TRBV23-1, with D possibly matching TRBD1 (5 bases). TRBV23-1 is an open reading frame whose function is uncertain. This CDR3 has 16 residues. Trimming removed 0 bases from V and 0 bases from J, with 9 bases in between.

CDR3 sequence (DNA): TGTGCCAGCAGGCAGGGGGCCCGGCAGCCCCAGCATTTT. The encoded protein is CASRQGARQPQHF. The V call is TRBV6-5, the J call TRBJ1-5; 8 nucleotides align to TRBD1. The CDR3 is 13 amino acids. The V and J ends lost 6 bases and 7 bases, in that order; junction bases with no gene match: 5. Germline-derived CDR1 and CDR2 are MNHEY and SVGAGI.

A few counts support this clone. The chain carries TRBV6-5 and TRBJ2-2; tentative D call: TRBD1 (5 bases). The germline V and J ends were trimmed by 5 bases and 5 bases, with 15 bases remaining between them. Germline V gene data show CDR1 as MNHEY and CDR2 as SVGAGI. The CDR3 is 15 amino acids. The CDR3: CASSGQGLRTGELFF. For the CDR3, the DNA is TGTGCCAGCAGTGGCCAGGGTTTACGGACCGGGGAGCTGTTTTTT.

The CDR3 loop is CASSGPRFERGNEQFF. CDR3 bases: TGTGCCAGCAGCGGACCCCGTTTTGAGCGGGGGAATGAGCAGTTCTTC. This sequence joins TRBV9 and TRBJ2-1; TRBD2 matches at 8 bases. V trimming: 3 bases; J trimming: 7 bases; junction bases outside the gene matches: 12. The V gene's germline CDR1 is SGDLS and CDR2 YYNGEE. The CDR3 is made up of 16 amino acids.

The V and J genes are TRBV6-5 and TRBJ1-5, with a possible D match to TRBD1 (5 bases). CDR1 is MNHEY, CDR2 SVGAGI, per germline. The CDR3 is 15 amino acids. V shed 0 bases and J shed 7 bases, with 13 bases lying between them. The CDR3 region is CASSYSYYQGQPQHF. In DNA form, the CDR3 reads TGTGCCAGCAGTTACTCGTACTATCAGGGACAGCCCCAGCATTTT.

In DNA form, the CDR3 reads TGTGCCAGCAGTGCGACAGGGAACACTGAAGCTTTCTTT. This translates into CASSATGNTEAFF. The V and J genes are TRBV6-4 and TRBJ1-1, with D maybe TRBD1 (6 bases). Trimming pared 4 bases from V and 1 base from J, leaving 7 bases between. Germline-derived CDR1 and CDR2 are MRHNA and SNTAGT. The CDR3 has 13 residues.

This sequence joins TRBV12-5 and TRBJ2-5; D remains ambiguous. Germline V lookup: CDR1 LGHNT, CDR2 FRNRAP. The V and J ends lost 0 bases and 5 bases respectively, with 10 bases between them. The CDR3 has 14 residues. The CDR3 loop reads CASGLVPTEETQYF. The CDR3 DNA is TGTGCTAGTGGTTTGGTACCTACGGAGGAGACCCAGTACTTC.

The chain uses TRBV27 and TRBJ1-2, with 7 bases identical to TRBD1. Germline-derived CDR1 and CDR2 are MNHEY and SMNVEV (reference sequence). The CDR3 sequence is 14 residues long. V lost 10 bases to trimming and J lost 6 bases; unmatched junction nucleotides: 14. Here the CDR3 DNA reads TGTGCCACCCGCGGAGGGGGCGCTACCCATGGCTACACCTTC. This translates into CATRGGGATHGYTF.

The rearrangement joins TRBV6-5 to TRBJ1-1; TRBD1 might be the D (5 bases). The CDR3 consists of 13 residues. Per the germline V gene, CDR1 is MNHEY and CDR2 is SVGAGI. Deletions cut 1 base from V and 10 bases from J, with 13 bases between. The CDR3 reads CASSYWRGFGAFF. The CDR3 region has the DNA TGTGCCAGCAGTTACTGGAGGGGTTTCGGAGCTTTCTTT.